These T cell receptor beta chains were read from a single sample in a study of cytomegalovirus exposure and HLA in healthy donors. The protocol was immunoSEQ multiplex PCR, while the TCRdb copy is restricted to in-frame clones and leaves out a portion. The data show 120,000 or so clones, 89% seen once. The sequenced material came from PBMCs. The receptors come from a woman aged 18-29 years in good health and CMV-seronegative. CDR3s include the opening cysteine and the closing phenylalanine or tryptophan. A D gene is named only where the DNA matches it firmly. Clone size is shown for a subset of rows, as once, few, many or a class of expanded clone.

clone size: NA; CDR3 length: 11; J gene: TRBJ2-7; V gene: TRBV6-1; D gene: NA; CDR3 DNA: TGTGCCAGCAAGGGGGCCTACGAGCAGTACTTC; CDR3 protein: CASKGAYEQYF
clone size: NA; CDR3 length: 15; J gene: TRBJ1-4; V gene: TRBV2; D gene: TRBD1; CDR3 DNA: TGTGCCAGCAGTGAAGCGACAGGGGCGCCGGAAAAACTGTTTTTT; CDR3 protein: CASSEATGAPEKLFF
clone size: few; CDR3 length: 15; J gene: TRBJ2-1; V gene: TRBV27; D gene: NA; CDR3 DNA: TGTGCCAGCAGTCGAACAGTCGGCTCCTACAATGAGCAGTTCTTC; CDR3 protein: CASSRTVGSYNEQFF
clone size: NA; CDR3 length: 12; J gene: TRBJ2-7; V gene: TRBV28; D gene: NA; CDR3 DNA: TGTGCCAGCAGACTCCCAGGAAACGAGCAGTACTTC; CDR3 protein: CASRLPGNEQYF
clone size: NA; CDR3 length: 17; J gene: TRBJ2-1; V gene: TRBV7-9; D gene: TRBD2; CDR3 DNA: TGTGCCAGCAGCTTAAGCGGTCTGCGGGAGCGCAGCAATGAGCAGTTCTTC; CDR3 protein: CASSLSGLRERSNEQFF
clone size: once; CDR3 length: 14; J gene: TRBJ1-6; V gene: TRBV11-2; D gene: TRBD1; CDR3 DNA: TGTGCCAGCAGCTTAGGACAGGGCGGTTCACCCCTCCACTTT; CDR3 protein: CASSLGQGGSPLHF
clone size: NA; CDR3 length: 14; J gene: TRBJ2-5; V gene: TRBV28; D gene: NA; CDR3 DNA: TGTGCCAGCAGACCCACAGGGAACGGGGAGACCCAGTACTTC; CDR3 protein: CASRPTGNGETQYF
clone size: NA; CDR3 length: 13; J gene: TRBJ1-5; V gene: TRBV29-1; D gene: TRBD1; CDR3 DNA: TGCAGCGTTGTTACTACAGGGGATCAGCCCCAGCATTTT; CDR3 protein: CSVVTTGDQPQHF
clone size: NA; CDR3 length: 13; J gene: TRBJ1-2; V gene: TRBV7-9; D gene: NA; CDR3 DNA: TGTGCCAGCAGCCTGGGGGCGGACTATGGCTACACCTTC; CDR3 protein: CASSLGADYGYTF
clone size: NA; CDR3 length: 14; J gene: TRBJ1-5; V gene: TRBV2; D gene: NA; CDR3 DNA: TGTGCCAGCAAGAATTCAGGGGCTAATCAGCCCCAGCATTTT; CDR3 protein: CASKNSGANQPQHF
clone size: few; CDR3 length: 14; J gene: TRBJ1-2; V gene: TRBV2; D gene: NA; CDR3 DNA: TGTGCCAGCAGTGTCCCCAGTGGTGGCTATGGCTACACCTTC; CDR3 protein: CASSVPSGGYGYTF
clone size: NA; CDR3 length: 13; J gene: TRBJ2-2; V gene: TRBV11-3; D gene: NA; CDR3 DNA: TGTGCCAGCAGCATACAGAACACCGGGGAGCTGTTTTTT; CDR3 protein: CASSIQNTGELFF
clone size: NA; CDR3 length: 13; J gene: TRBJ1-5; V gene: TRBV5-3; D gene: NA; CDR3 DNA: TGTGCCAGAAGACCGTCGGGTAGCCAGCCCCAGCATTTT; CDR3 protein: CARRPSGSQPQHF
clone size: NA; CDR3 length: 16; J gene: TRBJ2-1; V gene: TRBV4-2; D gene: TRBD2; CDR3 DNA: TGTGCCAGCAGCCAAGAAAGCGGGAGCGCCTACAATGAGCAGTTCTTC; CDR3 protein: CASSQESGSAYNEQFF
clone size: NA; CDR3 length: 16; J gene: TRBJ2-3; V gene: TRBV9; D gene: TRBD1; CDR3 DNA: TGTGCCAGCAGCGTCACCGGGACAGGGAGTACAGATACGCAGTATTTT; CDR3 protein: CASSVTGTGSTDTQYF
clone size: NA; CDR3 length: 17; J gene: TRBJ2-3; V gene: TRBV5-4; D gene: TRBD2; CDR3 DNA: TGTGCCAGCAGCTTGGCATTAGCGGGAATCGGGACAGATACGCAGTATTTT; CDR3 protein: CASSLALAGIGTDTQYF
clone size: NA; CDR3 length: 15; J gene: TRBJ1-4; V gene: TRBV6-5; D gene: NA; CDR3 DNA: TGTGCCAGCAGGCGAACTCGGGCAACTAATGAAAAACTGTTTTTT; CDR3 protein: CASRRTRATNEKLFF
clone size: NA; CDR3 length: 15; J gene: TRBJ1-2; V gene: TRBV18; D gene: TRBD1; CDR3 DNA: TGTGCCAGCTCGCCAGGACAGGGGACCTCTGAGGGCTACACCTTC; CDR3 protein: CASSPGQGTSEGYTF
clone size: NA; CDR3 length: 14; J gene: TRBJ1-1; V gene: TRBV30; D gene: NA; CDR3 DNA: TGTGCCTGGAGTGTACCGGGGGGGTGGACTGAAGCTTTCTTT; CDR3 protein: CAWSVPGGWTEAFF
clone size: NA; CDR3 length: 14; J gene: TRBJ1-1; V gene: TRBV6-6; D gene: NA; CDR3 DNA: TGTGCCAGCAGTTCAGATTCCAGGGGCCCTGAAGCTTTCTTT; CDR3 protein: CASSSDSRGPEAFF
clone size: NA; CDR3 length: 13; J gene: TRBJ2-3; V gene: TRBV11-2; D gene: NA; CDR3 DNA: TGTGCCAGCAGCTCGGACACACCAGATACGCAGTATTTT; CDR3 protein: CASSSDTPDTQYF
clone size: NA; CDR3 length: 15; J gene: TRBJ1-5; V gene: TRBV19; D gene: NA; CDR3 DNA: TGTGCCAGTAGTCCCCCAGGGTCGTGGTTTCAGCCCCAGCATTTT; CDR3 protein: CASSPPGSWFQPQHF
clone size: NA; CDR3 length: 16; J gene: TRBJ1-4; V gene: TRBV6-5; D gene: NA; CDR3 DNA: TGTGCCAGCAGTTACCAATCCTTACAGGGCGATGAAAAACTGTTTTTT; CDR3 protein: CASSYQSLQGDEKLFF
clone size: NA; CDR3 length: 14; J gene: TRBJ2-7; V gene: TRBV7-9; D gene: NA; CDR3 DNA: TGTGCCAGCAGCTTCGAACTAGCAACCCACGAGCAGTACTTC; CDR3 protein: CASSFELATHEQYF
clone size: NA; CDR3 length: 13; J gene: TRBJ1-6; V gene: TRBV10-1; D gene: NA; CDR3 DNA: TGCGCCAGCAGTGAGAGAGGGAACTCACCCCTCCACTTT; CDR3 protein: CASSERGNSPLHF
clone size: NA; CDR3 length: 12; J gene: TRBJ1-2; V gene: TRBV28; D gene: NA; CDR3 DNA: TGTGCCAGCAGTTCAGGGGACTATGGCTACACCTTC; CDR3 protein: CASSSGDYGYTF
clone size: NA; CDR3 length: 14; J gene: TRBJ1-6; V gene: TRBV28; D gene: TRBD1; CDR3 DNA: TGTGCCAGCAGTACGGGACAGGGTGATTCACCCCTCCACTTT; CDR3 protein: CASSTGQGDSPLHF
clone size: NA; CDR3 length: 16; J gene: TRBJ1-3; V gene: TRBV7-2; D gene: NA; CDR3 DNA: TGTGCCAGCAGCTTAGGTGTCGACAGGTTCGGAAACACCATATATTTT; CDR3 protein: CASSLGVDRFGNTIYF
clone size: NA; CDR3 length: 16; J gene: TRBJ2-5; V gene: TRBV6-5; D gene: TRBD2; CDR3 DNA: TGTGCCAGCAGTTACTCGATATCAGGGACTAGAGAGACCCAGTACTTC; CDR3 protein: CASSYSISGTRETQYF
clone size: few; CDR3 length: 16; J gene: TRBJ1-6; V gene: TRBV28; D gene: TRBD1; CDR3 DNA: TGTGCCAGCAAGGAGGGGGCCGTCCCGGGAAATTCACCCCTCCACTTT; CDR3 protein: CASKEGAVPGNSPLHF
clone size: NA; CDR3 length: 12; J gene: TRBJ1-1; V gene: TRBV30; D gene: NA; CDR3 DNA: TGTGCCTGGAGTGGGGGGCATCCTGAAGCTTTCTTT; CDR3 protein: CAWSGGHPEAFF
clone size: once; CDR3 length: 13; J gene: TRBJ2-7; V gene: TRBV11-3; D gene: NA; CDR3 DNA: TGTGCCAGCAGCTTCTCAGGGCGTGGCGAGCAGTACTTC; CDR3 protein: CASSFSGRGEQYF
clone size: NA; CDR3 length: 17; J gene: TRBJ1-5; V gene: TRBV5-6; D gene: TRBD1; CDR3 DNA: TGTGCCAGCAGCTTGTCTCTGGGACAGGGTCTCAGCCAGCCCCAGCATTTT; CDR3 protein: CASSLSLGQGLSQPQHF
clone size: NA; CDR3 length: 16; J gene: TRBJ2-1; V gene: TRBV6-4; D gene: NA; CDR3 DNA: TGTGCCAGCAGTGATAGGGCGACTAGCTCCTACAATGAGCAGTTCTTC; CDR3 protein: CASSDRATSSYNEQFF
clone size: NA; CDR3 length: 16; J gene: TRBJ2-1; V gene: TRBV11-2; D gene: NA; CDR3 DNA: TGTGCCAGCAGCACTACTTGGACAGCGGGACGCAATGAGCAGTTCTTC; CDR3 protein: CASSTTWTAGRNEQFF
clone size: NA; CDR3 length: 17; J gene: TRBJ1-5; V gene: TRBV7-7; D gene: NA; CDR3 DNA: TGTGCCAGCAGCTTTTGCGCCCGAACCTATAGCAATCAGCCCCAGCATTTT; CDR3 protein: CASSFCARTYSNQPQHF
clone size: NA; CDR3 length: 17; J gene: TRBJ2-2; V gene: TRBV27; D gene: NA; CDR3 DNA: TGTGCCAGCAGTTCCATGACCGGGACTCTTCCAACCGGGGAGCTGTTTTTT; CDR3 protein: CASSSMTGTLPTGELFF
clone size: NA; CDR3 length: 14; J gene: TRBJ2-5; V gene: TRBV5-1; D gene: TRBD2; CDR3 DNA: TGCGCCAGCAAGGGCCTAGCGGGAGAAGAGACCCAGTACTTC; CDR3 protein: CASKGLAGEETQYF
clone size: NA; CDR3 length: 9; J gene: TRBJ1-2; V gene: TRBV10-3; D gene: NA; CDR3 DNA: TGTGCCATGGACAATGGCTACACCTTC; CDR3 protein: CAMDNGYTF
clone size: NA; CDR3 length: 11; J gene: TRBJ2-1; V gene: TRBV10-1; D gene: NA; CDR3 DNA: TGCGCCAGCAGCAGGAGGGGTGAGCAGTTCTTC; CDR3 protein: CASSRRGEQFF
clone size: NA; CDR3 length: 15; J gene: TRBJ1-5; V gene: TRBV2; D gene: TRBD1; CDR3 DNA: TGTGCCAGCAGTGATTGGACAGGAGGCAATCAGCCCCAGCATTTT; CDR3 protein: CASSDWTGGNQPQHF
clone size: NA; CDR3 length: 16; J gene: TRBJ1-1; V gene: TRBV28; D gene: TRBD1; CDR3 DNA: TGTGCCAGCCGAGTACCACCGGGACAGGGGAACACTGAAGCTTTCTTT; CDR3 protein: CASRVPPGQGNTEAFF
clone size: NA; CDR3 length: 15; J gene: TRBJ1-5; V gene: TRBV19; D gene: TRBD1; CDR3 DNA: TGTGCCAGTAGTATCGACAGGGGTGGGAATCAGCCCCAGCATTTT; CDR3 protein: CASSIDRGGNQPQHF
clone size: NA; CDR3 length: 14; J gene: TRBJ2-2; V gene: TRBV28; D gene: NA; CDR3 DNA: TGTGCCAGCACCGCATCGGGTGCCACCGGGGAGCTGTTTTTT; CDR3 protein: CASTASGATGELFF
clone size: NA; CDR3 length: 15; J gene: TRBJ1-5; V gene: TRBV10-1; D gene: TRBD1; CDR3 DNA: TGCGCCAGCAGTGGGACAGGGCATAGCAATCAGCCCCAGCATTTT; CDR3 protein: CASSGTGHSNQPQHF